The 5 T cell receptor beta chains reported below all come from one sample, sequenced in a study of cytomegalovirus exposure and HLA in healthy donors. The table came from immunoSEQ multiplex PCR; TCRdb's copy has only in-frame clones and leaves some out. Counted here are 200,000 to 300,000 clones, 90% occurring once; the ten biggest clones make up 3.1%. The sample consisted of PBMCs. The receptor set was obtained from a woman aged 25-40 years in good health and CMV-seronegative.

The rearrangement uses TRBV11-2 and TRBJ2-2, with D hard to call. CDR1 is SGHAT and CDR2 is FQNNGV in the germline V gene. This CDR3 has 13 residues. V lost 2 bases and J lost 6, with 7 bases in between. CDR3 DNA sequence: TGTGCCAGCAGCTTACATCACCCCGGGGAGCTGTTTTTT. Its protein is CASSLHHPGELFF.

J is TRBJ2-1 and V is TRBV6-1; D unresolved. Trimming removed 0 bases at V and 6 bases at J, with 12 bases between. Per germline, CDR1 MNHNS and CDR2 SASEGT. The CDR3 spans 15 residues. Here the CDR3 reads CASSEAIGQVNEQFF. The DNA of the CDR3 is TGTGCCAGCAGTGAAGCGATCGGGCAGGTCAATGAGCAGTTCTTC.

This chain joins TRBV6-4 and TRBJ2-5; 7 nucleotides align to TRBD2. This CDR3 comprises 23 residues. Trimming took 0 bases from V and 3 from J; bases not matched to a gene: 28. In germline, CDR1 is MRHNA, CDR2 SNTAGT. Here the CDR3 DNA reads TGTGCCAGCAGTGACTCGAGCCCCTCGGTGTGGGAGGATAGTGGGAGGGCTGAAGAGACCCAGTACTTC. Translation: CASSDSSPSVWEDSGRAEETQYF.

V usage is TRBV27 and J usage is TRBJ2-2, with a possible D match to TRBD2 (6 bases). Between the trimmed V and J ends, which lost 7 bases and 4 bases, there was a span of 13 bases. The CDR3 runs to 14 residues. CDR1 is MNHEY and CDR2 is SMNVEV in the germline V gene (reference sequence). DNA for the CDR3: TGTGCCAGCACCCGGGAGATTTCCACCGGGGAGCTGTTTTTT. Amino acids: CASTREISTGELFF.

In its sample, this clone was seen a few times. V gene TRBV6-5 combines with J gene TRBJ1-1; no clear D. This CDR3 has 13 residues. In germline, CDR1 is MNHEY, CDR2 SVGAGI. V was trimmed by 8 bases and J by 3 bases, leaving 13 bases between them. The CDR3 sequence: CASARGWDTEAFF. The CDR3, as DNA: TGTGCCAGCGCCCGCGGCTGGGACACTGAAGCTTTCTTT.